This is a list of T cell receptor beta chains from one sample in a study of T cell responses to AZD1222 COVID-19 vaccine. Assay used: immunoSEQ multiplex PCR; TCRdb lists only in-frame clones, some missing. The sample carries 150,000 to 200,000 clones, less than 95% recorded once. Sequencing was performed on peripheral blood, taken on day 0 of AZD1222 vaccination. These receptors originate from an adult in good health. The CDR3 runs from the conserved cysteine through the conserved F or W. D genes are given only for firm matches. Clone size is given for some rows only: seen once, a few or many times, or a class if the clone is expanded.

D	size	J	V	DNA	CDR3
-	-	TRBJ1-1	TRBV6-5	TGTGCCAGCAGTTACGTAACAGTTGCAGGGAACACTGAAGCTTTCTTT	CASSYVTVAGNTEAFF
-	-	TRBJ1-5	TRBV20-1	TGCAGTGTTGGGCAGCCCCAGCATTTT	CSVGQPQHF
-	-	TRBJ2-5	TRBV5-6	TGTGCCAGCAGCTTCGGACGACTGACAAGGCCCGGGGAGACCCAGTACTTC	CASSFGRLTRPGETQYF
TRBD2	-	TRBJ2-1	TRBV7-3	TGTGCCAGCAGCTTTGCGGGGGGCCGTGAAAATGAGCAGTTCTTC	CASSFAGGRENEQFF
TRBD2	few	TRBJ2-3	TRBV12-5	TGTGCTAGTGGTTTGGATAGCGGGCGGACAGATACGCAGTATTTT	CASGLDSGRTDTQYF
TRBD2	once	TRBJ2-3	TRBV2	TGTGCCAGCAGGGGGACTAGCGGGGGGTACACAGATACGCAGTATTTT	CASRGTSGGYTDTQYF
-	once	TRBJ1-2	TRBV7-9	TGTGCCAGCAGCCCCGACTTAGGCTATGGCTACACCTTC	CASSPDLGYGYTF
-	-	TRBJ2-7	TRBV5-8	TGTGCCAGCAGCTTGTCCGTTTCCGAGCAGTACTTC	CASSLSVSEQYF
-	few	TRBJ1-1	TRBV4-3	TGCGCCAGCAGCCAAGGGAAGGGGCTGAACACTGAAGCTTTCTTT	CASSQGKGLNTEAFF
TRBD2	-	TRBJ2-1	TRBV14	TGTGCCAGCACTCCTAGCGGGCCCGGGGAGCAGTTCTTC	CASTPSGPGEQFF
-	few	TRBJ2-3	TRBV10-3	TGTGCCATCAGTGGGAAGCAGGAGGTTAGCACAGATACGCAGTATTTT	CAISGKQEVSTDTQYF
-	-	TRBJ2-7	TRBV19	TGTGCCAGTAGCCTACAGGGCCTCTCCTACGAGCAGTACTTC	CASSLQGLSYEQYF
TRBD1	-	TRBJ2-1	TRBV13	TGTGCCAGCAGCAAACGGGACAGCCCTTACAATGAGCAGTTCTTC	CASSKRDSPYNEQFF
TRBD2	many	TRBJ2-3	TRBV6-2/TRBV6-3	TGTGCCAGCAGCCACGGGGGGGCCACAGATACGCAGTATTTT	CASSHGGATDTQYF
TRBD1	-	TRBJ1-2	TRBV14	TGTGCCAGCAGCCCGGACAGGGACTATGGCTACACCTTC	CASSPDRDYGYTF
-	-	TRBJ2-3	TRBV3-1/TRBV3-2	TGTGCCAGCAGCCAAGCAATCCTCCGGGCTACTCTCTGGAGCACGCAGTATTTT	CASSQAILRATLWSTQYF
-	-	TRBJ1-1	TRBV10-3	TGTGCCATCAGTGAGTCGATTGGGGGGAGGAACACTGAAGCTTTCTTT	CAISESIGGRNTEAFF
-	-	TRBJ2-1	TRBV27	TGTGCCAGCGCGGCCGGGATCCCCTACAATGAGCAGTTCTTC	CASAAGIPYNEQFF
-	-	TRBJ1-1	TRBV21-1	TGTGCCAGCAGCTCCCAGGACAAAGACACTGAAGCTTTCTTT	CASSSQDKDTEAFF
TRBD2	-	TRBJ2-7	TRBV19	TGTGCCAGTAGTCCCAGTTTCGGGGGGGCCTACGAGCAGTACTTC	CASSPSFGGAYEQYF
TRBD2	-	TRBJ2-1	TRBV2	TGTGCCAGCAGGGGACTAGCGGGGGATAATGAGCAGTTCTTC	CASRGLAGDNEQFF
-	-	TRBJ2-3	TRBV9	TGTGCCAGCAGCGTAGTTAGCACAGATACGCAGTATTTT	CASSVVSTDTQYF
-	-	TRBJ1-2	TRBV30	TGTGCCTGGAGTGGAGGGTGGGACTATGGCTACACCTTC	CAWSGGWDYGYTF
-	-	TRBJ1-3	TRBV5-1	TGCGCCAGCAGCCCCGGGGTCCCGGCTGTATCTGGAAACACCATATATTTT	CASSPGVPAVSGNTIYF
-	-	TRBJ2-2	TRBV25-1	TGTGCCAGCAGTACGAACACCGGGGAGCTGTTTTTT	CASSTNTGELFF
-	-	TRBJ1-1	TRBV15	TGTGCCACCAGCAGAGAGGATTGGGGCAACACTGAAGCTTTCTTT	CATSREDWGNTEAFF
-	-	TRBJ1-1	TRBV28	TGTGCCAGCCACCCGTCCCAGGGTGGCACTGAAGCTTTCTTT	CASHPSQGGTEAFF
-	-	TRBJ1-2	TRBV4-1	TGCGCCAGCAGCCAAGTACCAGGGAAGTATCACTATGGCTACACCTTC	CASSQVPGKYHYGYTF
-	-	TRBJ1-2	TRBV10-3	TGTGCCATCAGAGGGACTCTCGAGGGGCATGGCTACACCTTC	CAIRGTLEGHGYTF
-	-	TRBJ1-3	TRBV6-1	TGTGCCAGCTTCCTTTCCTCTGGAAACACCATATATTTT	CASFLSSGNTIYF
TRBD1	once	TRBJ2-1	TRBV9	TGTGCCAGCAGTCCAGGGGGTAATGAGCAGTTCTTC	CASSPGGNEQFF
-	-	TRBJ1-2	TRBV2	TGTGCCAGACCCGCGGGGGGGGCGAATGGCTACACCTTC	CARPAGGANGYTF
-	-	TRBJ2-5	TRBV5-4	TGTGCCAGCAGCTTTCCGAAGGAGACCCAGTACTTC	CASSFPKETQYF
TRBD1	-	TRBJ1-3	TRBV19	TGTGCCAGTACGACGACAGGGGCCGGAAACACCATATATTTT	CASTTTGAGNTIYF
-	-	TRBJ2-3	TRBV9	TGTGCCAGCAGCCCTACTAGTGCGGGGGCCTTCACAGATACGCAGTATTTT	CASSPTSAGAFTDTQYF
-	-	TRBJ1-1	TRBV5-6	TGTGCCAGCGAGATAGCGGGACAGAACACTGAAGCTTTCTTT	CASEIAGQNTEAFF
TRBD2	-	TRBJ2-1	TRBV11-3	TGTGCCAGCAGCTTAGGACCTGCTAGCGGGGGGCCTCTCTACAATGAGCAGTTCTTC	CASSLGPASGGPLYNEQFF
-	-	TRBJ1-2	TRBV4-3	TGCGCCAGCAGCCAAGAATCCCACCGGGGAGTCCTTAACTATGGCTACACCTTC	CASSQESHRGVLNYGYTF
-	-	TRBJ1-6	TRBV5-1	TGCGCCAGCAGCTTGCGGTCGGGAACGGATTCACCCCTCCACTTT	CASSLRSGTDSPLHF
TRBD2	few	TRBJ2-7	TRBV19	TGTGCCAGTAGACTAGCGGGGTCCTCCTACGAGCAGTACTTC	CASRLAGSSYEQYF
-	-	TRBJ1-2	TRBV6-2/TRBV6-3	TGTGCCAGCAGTAGTAACGAGAGATTGGGTGGCTACACCTTC	CASSSNERLGGYTF
TRBD1	-	TRBJ1-6	TRBV5-6	TGTGCCAGCAGCCCCGGACAGGGAAATTCACCCCTCCACTTT	CASSPGQGNSPLHF
-	-	TRBJ2-5	TRBV15	TGTGCCACCAGCAGAGATCAGTCGCCCCGGCGGGAGACCCAGTACTTC	CATSRDQSPRRETQYF
TRBD1	once	TRBJ1-4	TRBV13	TGTGCCAGCAGCTTAGGGCAGGGGGCAACTAATGAAAAACTGTTTTTT	CASSLGQGATNEKLFF
-	-	TRBJ2-2	TRBV3-1/TRBV3-2	TGTGCCAGCAGCCTTTACCAGACCAACACCGGGGAGCTGTTTTTT	CASSLYQTNTGELFF
TRBD2	-	TRBJ2-2	TRBV4-2	TGTGCCAGCAGCCAAGGGGCCCTCGGGGGGGCGAACACCGGGGAGCTGTTTTTT	CASSQGALGGANTGELFF
TRBD1	-	TRBJ2-1	TRBV9	TGTGCCAGCAGCGGGGACAGGGGCAATGAGCAGTTCTTC	CASSGDRGNEQFF
-	-	TRBJ2-3	TRBV12-3/TRBV12-4	TGTGCCAGCAGCTCGGACTCCACAGATACGCAGTATTTT	CASSSDSTDTQYF
-	-	TRBJ1-1	TRBV7-2	TGTGCCAGCAGCAGGACAGAGAACACTGAAGCTTTCTTT	CASSRTENTEAFF
-	-	TRBJ2-3	TRBV7-2	TGTGCCAGCAGCGGAACAAAGGGAGATACGCAGTATTTT	CASSGTKGDTQYF
-	-	TRBJ1-2	TRBV19	TGTGCCAGTAGCCCCGGGGGGGGCAAACGAGGCTACACCTTC	CASSPGGGKRGYTF
-	-	TRBJ1-5	TRBV5-1	TGCGCCAGTCAACCCGGACCCCTTACAAATCAGCCCCAGCATTTT	CASQPGPLTNQPQHF
TRBD1	once	TRBJ1-1	TRBV5-6	TGTGCCAGCAGCTTTACAGGGGGCGAGGACACTGAAGCTTTCTTT	CASSFTGGEDTEAFF
TRBD2	-	TRBJ2-3	TRBV5-1	TGCGCCAGCAGCCCCGGACTAGCGGCCCACACAGATACGCAGTATTTT	CASSPGLAAHTDTQYF
TRBD1	-	TRBJ1-4	TRBV4-2	TGTGCCAGCAGCCACACACAGGGGGCGAATGAAAAACTGTTTTTT	CASSHTQGANEKLFF
-	-	TRBJ1-3	TRBV2	TGTGCCAGCAGTCCATGGACCGCTGGGTCTGGAAACACCATATATTTT	CASSPWTAGSGNTIYF
TRBD2	once	TRBJ2-1	TRBV11-2	TGTGCCAGCAGCTTAGCGGGGTTGGCGGGGGGCGGATCTTACAATGAGCAGTTCTTC	CASSLAGLAGGGSYNEQFF
-	-	TRBJ1-1	TRBV7-9	TGTGCCAGCAGCCCAATACGGGCGGGTCTCGGCATGAACACTGAAGCTTTCTTT	CASSPIRAGLGMNTEAFF
-	-	TRBJ1-4	TRBV7-6	TGTGCCAGCAGCTCCGAAGCGGGTGATCCTAATGAAAAACTGTTTTTT	CASSSEAGDPNEKLFF
TRBD2	-	TRBJ2-5	TRBV4-3	TGCGCCAGCAGCCAAGTGCGGACTAGCGTTCGAGAGACCCAGTACTTC	CASSQVRTSVRETQYF